A single sample gave rise to the 21 T cell receptor beta chains below, sequenced in a study of blood T cell repertoires in COVID-19. Only in-frame clones appear in the TCRdb table, and some are missing; sequencing was by immunoSEQ multiplex PCR. The sample yields around 100,000 clones, nearly 90% seen once. Input material: peripheral blood. The receptors derive from a man aged 50 to 60 in a cohort sampled during active COVID-19.

The chain couples TRBV7-6 to TRBJ2-1, with 9 nucleotides matching TRBD2. In germline, CDR1 is SGHVS, CDR2 FNYEAQ. The CDR3 is made up of 16 amino acids. J was trimmed by 0 bases and V by 8 bases; bases with no gene match: 8. CDR3 nucleotide sequence: TGTGCCAGCCAAGCGGGGGGCCCCAGCTCCTACAATGAGCAGTTCTTC. Amino acid sequence: CASQAGGPSSYNEQFF.

The chain uses TRBV29-1 and TRBJ2-1, with D perhaps matching TRBD1 (5 bases). CDR3 length: 12 amino acids. Germline assignment: CDR1 SQVTM and CDR2 ANQGSEA. The germline V and J ends were trimmed by 3 bases and 7 bases, with 10 bases remaining between them. CDR3 in amino acids: CSVDRQLNEQFF. The DNA for the CDR3 is TGCAGCGTTGATAGACAGCTTAATGAGCAGTTCTTC.

This chain links TRBV11-3 with TRBJ1-1, with 9 bases matching TRBD1. The CDR3 sequence is 16 residues long. Germline V gene data show CDR1 as SGHNT and CDR2 as YENEEA. The junction had 10 bases not matched to a gene; V was cut back by 7 bases and J by 1 base. CDR3: CASTQGQGGSNTEAFF. Written as DNA, the CDR3 is TGTGCCAGCACTCAGGGACAGGGTGGCTCGAACACTGAAGCTTTCTTT.

The CDR3 DNA reads TGTGCCACCAGTGATTTTAGGAGGGGCGCGGAGACCCAGTACTTC. This codes for CATSDFRRGAETQYF. The chain carries TRBV24-1 and TRBJ2-5; the D gene is possibly TRBD2 (6 bases). The CDR3 loop spans 15 amino acids. V shed 1 base and J shed 5 bases, with 13 bases lying between them. Per germline, CDR1 KGHDR and CDR2 SFDVKD.

This clone was observed once. The chain couples TRBV7-8 to TRBJ1-5; D remains unclear. V was pared by 5 bases and J by 0 bases, with 20 bases between. The length of the CDR3 is 18 residues. CDR1 is SGHVS and CDR2 is FQNEAQ in the germline V gene. The CDR3 bases are TGTGCCAGCAGCCGTTTTGCGACAAGCAGAAATAGCAATCAGCCCCAGCATTTT. It is translated as CASSRFATSRNSNQPQHF.

The genes are TRBV4-1 and TRBJ2-3; possible D gene TRBD1, 6 bases. The CDR3 is made up of 15 amino acids. V was cut by 4 bases and J by 2 bases, with 13 bases left in between. CDR1 is MGHRA and CDR2 is YSYEKL in the germline V gene. CDR3 DNA: TGCGCCAGCAGCCCGGTGGGGGCGGCCACAGATACGCAGTATTTT. Encoded protein: CASSPVGAATDTQYF.

This chain joins TRBV7-2 and TRBJ2-1; TRBD2 aligns across 9 bases. The V and J ends lost 8 bases and 8 bases, in that order; junction bases with no gene match: 7. Germline CDR1 and CDR2: SGHTA and FQGNSA. This CDR3 has 13 amino acids. The CDR3 sequence: CASRRGGLHEQFF. DNA of the CDR3: TGTGCCAGCCGGCGGGGGGGGCTGCATGAGCAGTTCTTC.

V gene TRBV7-6 combines with J gene TRBJ2-1, with D possibly matching TRBD2 (5 bases). Germline CDR1 SGHVS, CDR2 FNYEAQ. The CDR3 is 16 residues long. Deletions cut 5 bases from V and 5 bases from J, with 19 bases between. CDR3 nucleotides: TGTGCCAGCAGCCCCCTAACTAGTGGGAAGCACAATGAGCAGTTCTTC. Protein product: CASSPLTSGKHNEQFF.

The chain has TRBV6-6 and TRBJ1-2; D is unresolved. Deletions cut 4 bases from V and 7 bases from J, with 10 bases between. Germline values: CDR1 MNHNY, CDR2 SVGAGI (reference sequence). The CDR3 has 12 residues. The CDR3, as DNA: TGTGCCAGCAGTTCATCGGGATCTGGCTACACCTTC. Protein sequence: CASSSSGSGYTF.

The count of this clone is one. The chain employs TRBV28 and TRBJ1-6, with TRBD1 as a possible D gene (6 bases). The CDR3 extends over 13 amino acids. Trimming left V 5 bases short and J 9 bases short, with 11 bases between. Germline V gene lookup returns CDR1 MDHEN and CDR2 SYDVKM. The CDR3 nucleotides read TGTGCCAGCAGTCCGGACAGTGGTTCACCCCTCCACTTT. It encodes CASSPDSGSPLHF.

The chain employs TRBV5-4 and TRBJ1-5; 8 bases fit TRBD1. Trimming removed 2 bases from V and 4 bases from J; junction bases left unmatched: 5. This CDR3 spans 15 amino acids. Per the germline V gene, CDR1 is SGHNT and CDR2 is YYREEE (reference sequence). In DNA, the CDR3 is TGTGCCAGCAGCTTACAGGGGGTAGATAATCAGCCCCAGCATTTT. It specifies CASSLQGVDNQPQHF.

This chain links TRBV21-1 with TRBJ2-2; the table's D call, TRBD1, has no DNA check behind it. TRBV21-1 is designated a pseudogene. The CDR3 is 15 amino acids. CDR3 residues: CASSNRTSNTGELFF. DNA for the CDR3: TGTGCCAGCAGCAATAGGACATCGAACACCGGGGAGCTGTTTTTT.

The J gene is TRBJ1-4, the V gene TRBV4-3; TRBD1 agrees at 7 bases. Unmatched junction bases numbered 10, after V lost 6 bases and J lost 3 bases. The CDR3 extends over 16 amino acids. Germline V gene data show CDR1 as LGHNA and CDR2 as YSLEER. CDR3 coding DNA: TGCGCCAGCAGGGATGTAGGGGGCGCGGCTAATGAAAAACTGTTTTTT. This encodes CASRDVGGAANEKLFF.

The chain is built from TRBV6-1 and TRBJ1-2; TRBD1 aligns across 10 bases. This CDR3 has 14 amino acids. J gave up 8 bases and V 2 bases, and 5 bases lay outside the gene matches. CDR1 is MNHNS and CDR2 is SASEGT in the germline V gene. CDR3 residues: CASSERGQGFGYTF. CDR3 nucleotides: TGTGCCAGCAGTGAACGGGGACAGGGGTTCGGCTACACCTTC.

The V call is TRBV6-5, the J call TRBJ2-7, with D maybe TRBD1 (6 bases). CDR3 length: 15 residues. Germline CDR1 MNHEY, CDR2 SVGAGI. V lost 5 bases and J lost 2, with 16 bases in between. DNA of the CDR3: TGTGCCAGCAGTACCCCCGGGACACGACCCTACGAGCAGTACGTC. Protein sequence: CASSTPGTRPYEQYV.

This chain links TRBV5-1 with TRBJ2-1; tentatively, D is TRBD2 (5 bases). Between the trimmed V and J ends, which lost 2 bases and 0 bases, there was a span of 9 bases. The CDR3 spans 15 residues. The germline V gene encodes CDR1 SGHRS and CDR2 YFSETQ. The CDR3 region is CASSLEGVSYNEQFF. DNA for the CDR3: TGCGCCAGCAGCTTAGAGGGAGTCTCCTACAATGAGCAGTTCTTC. The full variable domain, rest sourced from reference TRBV5-1 and TRBJ2-1, is KAGVTQTPRYLIKTRGQQVTLSCSPISGHRSVSWYQQTPGQGLQFLFEYFSETQRNKGNFPGRFSGRQFSNSRSEMNVSTLELGDSALYLCASSLEGVSYNEQFFGPGTRLTVL.

The rearrangement links TRBV11-2 to TRBJ1-3, with D possibly matching TRBD1 (6 bases). V was cut by 6 bases and J by 0 bases, with 24 bases left in between. From germline, CDR1 is SGHAT and CDR2 FQNNGV. The CDR3 sequence is 19 residues long. CDR3 loop: CASRSPRGGRKISGNTIYF. CDR3 in DNA: TGTGCCAGCAGGTCCCCGAGGGGGGGCAGAAAGATCTCTGGAAACACCATATATTTT.

In its sample, this clone ranks as medium-sized. This CDR3 is also generated by other DNA sequences in the sample. The V call is TRBV28, the J call TRBJ2-1; D uncertain. Germline loops: CDR1 MDHEN, CDR2 SYDVKM. Deletions cut 3 bases from V and 9 bases from J, with 6 bases between. The CDR3 loop spans 11 amino acids. For the CDR3, the DNA is TGTGCCAGCAGTTTGCCGGGTGAGCAGTTCTTC. Translating it yields CASSLPGEQFF.

The CDR3: CASSFQREGSDTQYF. Written as DNA, the CDR3 is TGTGCCAGCAGCTTCCAGCGGGAAGGGTCAGATACGCAGTATTTT. This chain connects TRBV7-9 to TRBJ2-3; 7 nucleotides agree with TRBD2. In germline, CDR1 is SEHNR, CDR2 FQNEAQ (reference sequence). The CDR3 sequence is 15 residues long. The trim removed 3 bases at V and 4 bases at J, leaving 7 bases unmatched.

There are a few counts of this clone. This chain links TRBV19 with TRBJ1-6; a weak D match, TRBD1 (5 bases). Germline loops: CDR1 LNHDA, CDR2 SQIVND (reference sequence). Trimming took off 5 bases at V and 6 bases at J, with 14 bases between the two ends. CDR3 length: 15 amino acids. The CDR3 DNA reads TGTGCCAGTAGTGCCTCGGCCGGGGGTAATTCACCCCTCCACTTT. This sequence encodes CASSASAGGNSPLHF. Using reference TRBV19 and TRBJ1-6 for the parts outside the CDR3, the full variable domain is DGGITQSPKYLFRKEGQNVTLSCEQNLNHDAMYWYRQDPGQGLRLIYYSQIVNDFQKGDIAEGYSVSREKKESFPLTVTSAQKNPTAFYLCASSASAGGNSPLHFGNGTRLTVT.

On this clone: The sample carries other DNA sequences with the same CDR3. This chain connects TRBV2 to TRBJ1-2; 7 bases fit TRBD1. J lost 4 bases, V lost 3 bases, and 8 bases had no gene match. Germline lookup yields CDR1 SNHLY and CDR2 FYNNEI. The CDR3 is 15 residues long. The CDR3 nucleotides read TGTGCCAGCAGTGAGTTGAGGACAGGCGTCTATGGCTACACCTTC. It is translated as CASSELRTGVYGYTF.